The present entry profiles one T cell receptor (beta chain) with its context. What it recognizes is unknown. Data came from immunoSEQ multiplex PCR; TCRdb stores just in-frame clones and leaves some out. Seen here are about 70,000 clones, 88% observed once, and the top ten hold 2.5% to 3.5%. CDR1 is KGHSH, CDR2 LQKENI, per germline. CDR3 size: 17 residues. J lost 4 bases, V lost 3 bases, and 12 bases had no gene match. Blood got drawn at baseline, again on cycle 4 day 1, and then on cycle 7 day 1. This specimen comes from a study of OX40 agonist ivuxolimab in advanced cancers. About the study: Patients took ivuxolimab, an agonistic anti-OX40 (CD134) antibody. Participants could have had prior anti-PD-1, anti-PD-L1 or anti-CTLA-4 therapy, and roughly 39% had some.

The study's findings and limits: Expanded peripheral T cells had an undetermined antigen specificity.

The rearrangement uses TRBV18 and TRBJ1-2, with 9 bases that match TRBD1. This clonotype was obtained from an adult with an advanced solid tumor such as melanoma, head and neck, liver or kidney cancer. The source material was CD4+ or CD8+ T cells sorted from blood, sampled in a trial of the OX40 agonist ivuxolimab. The CDR3 is CASSPSTGGADGYGYTF. The CDR3, as DNA: TGTGCCAGCTCACCGTCCACAGGGGGCGCGGACGGCTATGGCTACACCTTC.